This T cell receptor beta chain was sequenced for a study of T cell responses to AZD1222 COVID-19 vaccine. Study findings and constraints: Females outnumbered males among donors, who were mostly white British; clonal diversity was possibly underestimated.

Concerning this clone: The antigen remains undetermined.

This table comes from immunoSEQ multiplex PCR, and its TCRdb copy is limited to in-frame clones, with some not included. In the table there are about 140,000 clones, 88% of which are singletons. The sequencing used peripheral blood, collected on day 0 of AZD1222 vaccination. The clonotype was recovered from an adult in good health.

The CDR3 is CASSGTSGRVYEQFF. CDR3 in DNA: TGTGCCAGCAGCGGGACTAGCGGGAGGGTTTATGAGCAGTTCTTC. V is TRBV2 and J is TRBJ2-1; the match to TRBD2 covers 16 bases. Trimming took 6 bases from V and 8 from J; bases not matched to a gene: 4. The germline CDR1 and CDR2 sequences are SNHLY and FYNNEI. CDR3 size: 15 residues.